The 30 T cell receptor beta chains given below trace back to one sample, sequenced in a study of T cells after posttransplantation cyclophosphamide. Treatment was busulfan-fludarabine conditioning, a marrow graft, and cyclophosphamide on days +3 and +4. The method was immunoSEQ multiplex PCR; TCRdb's version includes in-frame clones alone and lacks a portion of them. Recorded here are about 7,700 clones, none singletons. This material consisted of PBMCs, taken approximately 92 days after allogeneic stem cell transplant with posttransplant cyclophosphamide. These receptors all come from a female patient aged 60 to 70 who received an allogeneic stem cell transplant from an unrelated donor, was CMV-positive, and had acute GVHD only. Some T cells may possibly be graft donor cells.

In this sample, this clone turned up many times. The J gene is TRBJ1-5, the V gene TRBV7-3, with TRBD1 matching over 7 bases. This CDR3 contains 16 residues. After removal of 4 bases from V and 1 base from J, the junction contained 7 bases not matched to a gene. CDR1 is SGHTA, CDR2 FQGTGA, per germline. The CDR3, as DNA: TGTGCCAGCAGCTCACGGAGACAGGGCAGCAATCAGCCCCAGCATTTT. This translates into CASSSRRQGSNQPQHF.

This clone was counted ten times or more. This rearrangement joins TRBV7-2 to TRBJ2-1; 12 positions match TRBD2. This CDR3 comprises 15 residues. CDR1 and CDR2 from the germline V gene are SGHTA and FQGNSA. J was trimmed by 3 bases and V by 5 bases; bases with no gene match: 2. The CDR3 here is CASSTSGGYYNEQFF. CDR3 in DNA: TGTGCCAGCAGCACTAGCGGGGGGTACTACAATGAGCAGTTCTTC.

The chain links TRBV11-2 to TRBJ2-1, with 7 bases that match TRBD2. Germline loops: CDR1 SGHAT, CDR2 FQNNGV. This CDR3 is built from 15 residues. The ends lost 4 bases at V and 2 bases at J; junction bases unmatched: 5. CDR3 protein: CASSSSGRAYNEQFF. The CDR3 coding sequence is TGTGCCAGCAGCTCGTCGGGGAGGGCCTACAATGAGCAGTTCTTC.

The table lists this clone with many counts. J is TRBJ2-3 and V is TRBV18; TRBD2 aligns across 7 bases. CDR3 size: 15 residues. Germline CDR1 reads KGHSH; CDR2 reads LQKENI. Losses at the gene ends were 2 bases for V and 3 bases for J; bases not matched to a gene: 5. The CDR3 coding sequence is TGTGCCAGCTCACCAGGGCTAGCGGTGACAGATACGCAGTATTTT. It translates to CASSPGLAVTDTQYF.

In this sample, this clone is medium-sized. The chain couples TRBV5-6 to TRBJ1-6, with 7 bases aligning to TRBD1. V trimming: 4 bases; J trimming: 9 bases; junction bases outside the gene matches: 13. The CDR3 is 16 amino acids. Germline CDR1 reads SGHDT; CDR2 reads YYEEEE. The CDR3 DNA is TGTGCCAGCAGCCCAGGAACAGGGGTTAGAGGTTCACCCCTCCACTTT. Protein product: CASSPGTGVRGSPLHF.

V usage is TRBV30 and J usage is TRBJ1-2, with D tentatively TRBD1 (6 bases). Trimming shortened V by 2 bases and J by 6 bases, and 10 bases separated the two germline ends. From germline, CDR1 is GTSNPN and CDR2 SVGIG (reference sequence). The CDR3 spans 12 residues. The CDR3 bases are TGTGCCTGGAGTCTGGGGGCGGATGGCTACACCTTC. Protein: CAWSLGADGYTF. The variable domain in full, with the rest retrieved from reference TRBV30 and TRBJ1-2, is SQTIHQWPATLVQPVGSPLSLECTVEGTSNPNLYWYRQAAGRGLQLLFYSVGIGQISSEVPQNLSASRPQDRQFILSSKKLLLSDSGFYLCAWSLGADGYTFGSGTRLTVV.

CDR3 DNA: TGCAGCGTTGAAAGAGGACAGGTAAACAATGAGCAGTTCTTC. It specifies CSVERGQVNNEQFF. The chain employs TRBV29-1 and TRBJ2-1, with 7 bases aligning to TRBD1. The V segment lost 2 bases and the J segment 5 bases; nucleotides outside the gene matches: 6. Germline lookup yields CDR1 SQVTM and CDR2 ANQGSEA. This CDR3 spans 14 amino acids.

In this sample, this clone turned up many times. This chain joins TRBV5-1 and TRBJ1-1; D remains ambiguous. CDR3 length equals 14 residues. Trimming took off 0 bases at V and 1 base at J, with 7 bases between the two ends. Germline loops: CDR1 SGHRS, CDR2 YFSETQ. CDR3 in DNA: TGCGCCAGCAGCTTGGTACCAGAGAACACTGAAGCTTTCTTT. It translates to CASSLVPENTEAFF. The entire variable domain, with the rest obtained from reference TRBV5-1 and TRBJ1-1, is as follows: KAGVTQTPRYLIKTRGQQVTLSCSPISGHRSVSWYQQTPGQGLQFLFEYFSETQRNKGNFPGRFSGRQFSNSRSEMNVSTLELGDSALYLCASSLVPENTEAFFGQGTRLTVV.

This clone was picked up a small number of times. This chain joins TRBV11-3 and TRBJ2-3, with TRBD2 identical over 11 bases. Germline CDR1 and CDR2: SGHNT and YENEEA. V gave up 5 bases and J gave up 6 bases; unmatched junction bases: 13. CDR3 length: 17 amino acids. The CDR3 sequence: CASSPGGSGGAGDTQYF. The CDR3 bases are TGTGCCAGCAGCCCGGGGGGTAGCGGGGGGGCCGGGGATACGCAGTATTTT.

There are many counts of this clone. This sequence joins TRBV30 and TRBJ1-3; 9 bases line up with TRBD1. This CDR3 contains 16 residues. The junction had 8 bases not matched to a gene; V was cut back by 5 bases and J by 0 bases. Germline V gene data show CDR1 as GTSNPN and CDR2 as SVGIG (reference sequence). CDR3 residues: CAWAGQGITSGNTIYF. CDR3 in DNA: TGTGCCTGGGCTGGACAGGGGATTACCTCTGGAAACACCATATATTTT.

The table lists this clone with many counts. This rearrangement joins TRBV7-8 to TRBJ1-1, with TRBD1 matching 7 bases. The germline V gene has CDR1 SGHVS and CDR2 FQNEAQ. V lost 5 bases to trimming and J lost 6 bases; unmatched junction nucleotides: 9. The CDR3 spans 14 residues. CDR3 in DNA: TGTGCCAGCAGCCTAGACAGGGTGTTGCCTGAAGCTTTCTTT. Encoded protein: CASSLDRVLPEAFF. The whole variable domain, remainder taken from reference TRBV7-8 and TRBJ1-1, is GAGVSQSPRYKVAKRGQDVALRCDPISGHVSLFWYQQALGQGPEFLTYFQNEAQLDKSGLPSDRFFAERPEGSVSTLKIQRTQQEDSAVYLCASSLDRVLPEAFFGQGTRLTVV.

Relative to its sample, this clone is medium-sized. The chain uses TRBV10-3 and TRBJ2-1, with D uncertain. V lost 0 bases and J 0 bases, leaving 9 bases between the germline ends. Looked up from germline, CDR1 is ENHRY and CDR2 is SYGVKD. The CDR3 sequence is 16 residues long. CDR3 in DNA: TGTGCCATCAGTGAGTCGCGCGCAAGCTCCTACAATGAGCAGTTCTTC. It translates to CAISESRASSYNEQFF.

Many counts were recorded for this clone. The rearrangement uses TRBV6-1 and TRBJ2-2; 9 nucleotides agree with TRBD1. The CDR3 length is 18 residues. V shed 4 bases, J shed 5 bases, and the junction held 14 bases outside the gene matches. Germline CDR1 and CDR2: MNHNS and SASEGT. CDR3 protein: CASSAYPPGQGVTGELFF. CDR3 in DNA: TGTGCCAGCAGTGCGTATCCACCGGGACAGGGTGTAACCGGGGAGCTGTTTTTT.

This clone has at least ten counts. This chain uses TRBV6-4 with TRBJ2-7; TRBD1 agrees at 8 bases. Trimming cost V 7 bases and J 8 bases; bases outside gene matches: 4. In germline, CDR1 is MRHNA, CDR2 SNTAGT. The CDR3 is 11 residues long. CDR3 residues: CASIQGAQQYF. CDR3 DNA sequence: TGTGCCAGCATCCAGGGGGCCCAGCAGTACTTC.

This clone was picked up a small number of times. A much larger clone is a single base away; this may be a read error. The chain is built from TRBV6-2 or TRBV6-3 and TRBJ1-1; D might be TRBD1 (6 bases). Germline V gives CDR1 MNHEY, CDR2 SVGEGT. The CDR3 length is 14 residues. CDR3 in amino acids: CASSPYRVNTQAFF. The CDR3 coding sequence is TGTGCCAGCAGTCCGTACAGGGTGAACACTCAAGCTTTCTTT.

This clone was seen ten or more times. V is TRBV11-2 and J is TRBJ1-2; 7 bases map to TRBD1. V shed 5 bases, J shed 0 bases, and the junction held 3 bases outside the gene matches. The CDR3 consists of 14 residues. The germline CDR1 and CDR2 sequences are SGHAT and FQNNGV. In nucleotides, the CDR3 is TGTGCCAGCAGCCCCGGGACAGCTAACTATGGCTACACCTTC. The encoded protein is CASSPGTANYGYTF.

By share, this clone ranks as medium-sized (0.01 to 0.1%). The chain combines TRBV19 with TRBJ2-1; D may be TRBD2 (6 bases). This CDR3 contains 16 residues. V was pared by 4 bases and J by 7 bases, with 20 bases between. Per germline, CDR1 LNHDA and CDR2 SQIVND (reference sequence). CDR3 in amino acids: CASSTMPGLPLNEQFF. DNA for the CDR3: TGTGCCAGTAGTACTATGCCGGGACTCCCTTTGAATGAGCAGTTCTTC. The complete variable domain, with remaining parts taken from reference TRBV19 and TRBJ2-1, reads DGGITQSPKYLFRKEGQNVTLSCEQNLNHDAMYWYRQDPGQGLRLIYYSQIVNDFQKGDIAEGYSVSREKKESFPLTVTSAQKNPTAFYLCASSTMPGLPLNEQFFGPGTRLTVL.

This clone has a count of ten or more. The chain couples TRBV12-3 or TRBV12-4 to TRBJ1-1; maybe TRBD1 (5 bases). The length of the CDR3 is 14 residues. V gave up 3 bases and J gave up 7 bases, with 15 bases separating them. In DNA form, the CDR3 reads TGTGCCAGCAGTTTCCAGGCAGGGCCCTATGAAGCTTTCTTT. Translated, it gives CASSFQAGPYEAFF.

This clone has ten or more counts. The CDR3 DNA reads TGTGCCAGCTCCGTAGGGCATTATTGGAACACTGAAGCTTTCTTT. It yields the protein CASSVGHYWNTEAFF. The chain links TRBV25-1 to TRBJ1-1, with D uncertain. This CDR3 spans 15 amino acids. CDR1 is MGHDK, CDR2 SYGVNS, per germline. V was pared by 8 bases and J by 1 base, with 17 bases between.

This clone was seen at least ten times. The chain has TRBV5-4 and TRBJ1-1; TRBD1 is a possible D gene (6 bases). With 0 bases removed from V and 4 bases from J, the gap between germline ends came to 10 bases. Germline CDR1 reads SGHNT; CDR2 reads YYREEE (reference sequence). This CDR3 spans 14 amino acids. CDR3 sequence: CASSLAVRGTEAFF. The CDR3 DNA reads as TGTGCCAGCAGCTTGGCGGTCAGGGGCACTGAAGCTTTCTTT.

This clone was detected ten times or more. The CDR3 DNA sequence: TGCAGTGCTAGAGATATGGATACGCAGTATTTT. It encodes CSARDMDTQYF. This chain connects TRBV20-1 to TRBJ2-3; D gene uncertain. CDR3 length: 11 residues. V gave up 0 bases and J gave up 6 bases, with 4 bases separating them. Germline V lookup: CDR1 DFQATT, CDR2 SNEGSKA (reference sequence).

This clone was seen at least ten times. The rearrangement uses TRBV9 and TRBJ2-1, with D unclear. Germline V gene sequence: CDR1 SGDLS, CDR2 YYNGEE. Deletions cut 0 bases from V and 0 bases from J, with 10 bases between. This CDR3 has 16 residues. CDR3 region: CASSVGGGRSYNEQFF. Written as DNA, the CDR3 is TGTGCCAGCAGCGTAGGTGGCGGCCGCTCCTACAATGAGCAGTTCTTC.

This clone was seen repeatedly, ten times or more. The V gene is TRBV18, the J gene TRBJ1-1; D uncertain. Germline CDR1 and CDR2: KGHSH and LQKENI. There are 14 residues in the CDR3. Trimming left V 9 bases short and J 2 bases short, with 16 bases between. The CDR3 DNA reads TGTGCCAGTGCAAACCCAACTACTAACACTGAAGCTTTCTTT. It yields the protein CASANPTTNTEAFF.

This clone was picked up a small number of times. The chain joins TRBV7-2 to TRBJ2-2; D may be TRBD1 (5 bases). The germline CDR1 and CDR2 sequences are SGHTA and FQGNSA. The CDR3 is 19 residues long. V was clipped by 8 bases and J by 6 bases, with 31 bases between them. The CDR3 DNA follows: TGTGCCAGCGCCCCGTTAATCTTTAGGGGCGATGATGTAGCCGGGGAGCTGTTTTTT. Residues: CASAPLIFRGDDVAGELFF.

This clone is categorized as large. The chain couples TRBV12-5 to TRBJ2-5; D is perhaps TRBD1 (6 bases). Trimming stripped 3 bases from V and 4 bases from J, with 9 bases between. The CDR3 is 13 residues long. Germline V gene data show CDR1 as LGHNT and CDR2 as FRNRAP. CDR3 protein: CASGLIGGETQYF. The CDR3 bases are TGTGCTAGTGGTTTAATAGGGGGAGAGACCCAGTACTTC.

This clone has ten or more counts. The rearrangement joins TRBV30 to TRBJ1-3; D is unresolved. The germline V gene has CDR1 GTSNPN and CDR2 SVGIG (reference sequence). The CDR3 runs 13 residues. Between the trimmed V and J ends, which lost 3 bases and 4 bases, there was a span of 10 bases. CDR3 nucleotide sequence: TGTGCCTGGAGGGGCTCGAGGGGAAACACCATATATTTT. It is translated as CAWRGSRGNTIYF.

This clone appeared many times. The V gene is TRBV12-3 or TRBV12-4, the J gene TRBJ1-1; 8 bases align to TRBD1. The CDR3 extends over 14 amino acids. V lost 2 bases to trimming and J lost 8 bases; unmatched junction nucleotides: 7. The CDR3: CASSLLDRGLEAFF. In DNA, the CDR3 is TGTGCCAGCAGTTTACTCGACAGGGGCCTCGAAGCTTTCTTT.

By share, this clone counts as medium-sized. The chain employs TRBV28 and TRBJ1-1; 9 positions agree with TRBD1. V dropped 6 bases and J dropped 7; count of bases not matched to a gene: 12. The CDR3 has 15 residues. Looked up from germline, CDR1 is MDHEN and CDR2 is SYDVKM. The DNA for the CDR3 is TGTGCCAGCAGCACCGGGACAGGGTTTTGGGGTGAAGCTTTCTTT. Amino acid sequence: CASSTGTGFWGEAFF.

This clone was recorded at least ten times. The chain has TRBV11-2 and TRBJ2-7; 9 bases fit TRBD1. The germline V gene has CDR1 SGHAT and CDR2 FQNNGV. V lost 5 bases and J lost 6; bases outside the gene matches: 5. This CDR3 contains 13 residues. In DNA, the CDR3 is TGTGCCAGCAGCCCGGGACAGGGTCGCGAGCAGTACTTC. Its protein product is CASSPGQGREQYF.

This clone was recorded at least ten times. The rearrangement joins TRBV7-9 to TRBJ1-3; D perhaps matches TRBD1 (5 bases). The CDR3 loop spans 18 amino acids. Trimming stripped 5 bases from V and 3 bases from J, with 23 bases between. Germline values: CDR1 SEHNR, CDR2 FQNEAQ (reference sequence). Here the CDR3 reads CASSPPLRWGENGNTIYF. In nucleotides, the CDR3 is TGTGCCAGCAGCCCGCCCCTACGGTGGGGGGAAAATGGAAACACCATATATTTT. Filled out from reference TRBV7-9 and TRBJ1-3, the complete variable domain reads DTGVSQNPRHKITKRGQNVTFRCDPISEHNRLYWYRQTLGQGPEFLTYFQNEAQLEKSRLLSDRFSAERPKGSFSTLEIQRTEQGDSAMYLCASSPPLRWGENGNTIYFGEGSWLTVV.